The 4 T cell receptor beta chains below were found in one sample sequenced in a study of early stage breast cancer tumors (dated by TCRdb to between 2016 and 2019). Preparation of the library involved the immunoSEQ multiplex PCR assay. Here the immuneACCESS table is served through TCRdb, limited to in-frame sequences with V and J called. Missing clones are a known gap in these copies; in checked studies unresolved V genes cover under half, and the rest lacks a known reason. The sample table lists 11,000 to 15,000 clones, 70% to 85% of them with a count of one. The top ten clonotypes cover 4.9% of the sample. Sequencing was done on a sample of normal breast tissue next to the tumor. The receptors were gathered from a person aged 30-39 years with breast cancer.

The chain couples TRBV5-6 to TRBJ1-6; D unresolved. Per germline, CDR1 SGHDT and CDR2 YYEEEE. This CDR3 contains 13 residues. The germline V and J ends were trimmed by 10 bases and 7 bases, with 15 bases remaining between them. The CDR3 nucleotides are TGTGCCTCACGGACCTATGAGAATTCACCCCTCCACTTT. The encoded protein is CASRTYENSPLHF. Complete variable domain (other parts from reference TRBV5-6 and TRBJ1-6): DAGVTQSPTHLIKTRGQQVTLRCSPKSGHDTVSWYQQALGQGPQFIFQYYEEEERQRGNFPDRFSGHQFPNYSSELNVNALLLGDSALYLCASRTYENSPLHFGNGTRLTVT.

This clone was found once. The rearrangement joins TRBV2 to TRBJ1-1; D unclear. With 6 bases removed from V and 1 base from J, the gap between germline ends came to 12 bases. This CDR3 spans 14 amino acids. CDR1 and CDR2 from the germline V gene are SNHLY and FYNNEI. The CDR3 protein is CASRPWDPNTEAFF. The CDR3 nucleotides read TGTGCCAGCAGGCCGTGGGATCCGAACACTGAAGCTTTCTTT.

The V call is TRBV5-1, the J call TRBJ2-7; D is ambiguous. Trimming removed 0 bases from V and 0 bases from J, with 7 bases in between. CDR3 size: 14 residues. CDR1 and CDR2 from the germline V gene are SGHRS and YFSETQ. The CDR3 nucleotides are TGCGCCAGCAGCTTGGATGGGTACTCCTACGAGCAGTACTTC. This encodes CASSLDGYSYEQYF.

The V and J genes are TRBV7-2 and TRBJ2-7; 15 bases align to TRBD2. The V and J ends lost 3 bases and 0 bases, in that order; junction bases with no gene match: 6. CDR1 and CDR2 from the germline V gene are SGHTA and FQGNSA. This CDR3 has 18 residues. Written as DNA, the CDR3 is TGTGCCAGCAGCTTGGGGACTAGCGGGAGGACTCTCTCCTACGAGCAGTACTTC. Its protein product is CASSLGTSGRTLSYEQYF.